This TCR beta chain was identified in a study of T cell clonotyping in hematopoietic cell transplantation (dated by TCRdb to about 2021). The study in broad terms: The study collected approximately 130 blood samples from some 35 consecutive transplant recipients and their related donors. Recruitment of patients ran from late 2015 to early 2017, and follow-up continued until September 2020 or until death. The research as a whole found: A decrease in recipient TCR diversity was observed after transplant, and a progressive increase in pathologically expanded clonotypes was seen from day 30 to day 180. Only a small fraction of recipient repertoires overlapped donor repertoires, with over 95% appearing de novo at the given depth. Donor and pretransplant recipient Inverse Simpson Index values predicted broader posttransplant TCR repertoire diversity. Sample size was limited, and cells were not sorted, so CD4 and CD8 repertoire contributions could not be separated.

The immunoSEQ assay, a bias-controlled multiplex PCR with V- and J-specific primers, was used to amplify TCR beta CDR3 regions from genomic DNA. In a second PCR step, the CDR3 amplicons were tagged with a proprietary barcode plus Illumina adapter sequences. CDR3 libraries were sequenced on an Illumina MiSeq instrument. The original pipeline was this. Export and quality control were handled in immunoSEQ Analyzer 3.0, while downstream analyses relied on R Bioconductor and Immunarch. Only productive rearrangements in the normalized downsampled data set went into calculating the repertoire metrics. In the normalized cohort, a clonotype counted as pathologically expanded if the clonotype was larger than 5 templates. The Inverse Simpson Index was used to measure repertoire diversity. The non-normalized data set was used for CMV-specificity analyses so that all clonotypes could be captured. The source is immuneACCESS, and TCRdb retained only in-frame sequences with V and J called. Part of the clones is not carried over; for the studies checked, unresolved V genes explain less than half of this, and the remainder is unexplained. That table furnishes V, J and clone size, whereas the DNA furnished D and trimming. In all, the sample holds 55,000 to 70,000 clones, and around 94% of those were seen once. 1.5% to 2% of the sample goes to the ten largest clones.

Concerning this clone itself: Which antigen it targets is not known. Within one base of it there is no much larger clone, and no base qualities were kept.

Based on the germline V gene, the CDR1 and CDR2 sequences are MNHEY and SVGAGI. V is pruned by 0 bases and J by 7 bases, leaving 7 bases of the junction without a gene match. The CDR3 numbers 16 residues from cysteine through phenylalanine. The retained sequence is limited to the CDR3, 48 bases, with the frame set at the first base. For TCR beta sequencing, blood samples came from the related transplant donors. Using Nuclei Lysis Solution, genomic DNA was extracted from unfractionated peripheral blood mononuclear cells that were either fresh or cryopreserved. Sequenced input: peripheral blood mononuclear cells. The source of this sequence is a man aged 50 to 60 in good health. Some clones in this sample may be carry-over from other donors' samples. The chain is encoded by TRBV6-5 joined to TRBJ2-1, with 9 bases in between that match TRBD2. The CDR3 reads CASSYSAGGPSNEQFF. The DNA sequence reads TGTGCCAGCAGTTACTCCGCGGGAGGGCCTTCAAATGAGCAGTTCTTC.